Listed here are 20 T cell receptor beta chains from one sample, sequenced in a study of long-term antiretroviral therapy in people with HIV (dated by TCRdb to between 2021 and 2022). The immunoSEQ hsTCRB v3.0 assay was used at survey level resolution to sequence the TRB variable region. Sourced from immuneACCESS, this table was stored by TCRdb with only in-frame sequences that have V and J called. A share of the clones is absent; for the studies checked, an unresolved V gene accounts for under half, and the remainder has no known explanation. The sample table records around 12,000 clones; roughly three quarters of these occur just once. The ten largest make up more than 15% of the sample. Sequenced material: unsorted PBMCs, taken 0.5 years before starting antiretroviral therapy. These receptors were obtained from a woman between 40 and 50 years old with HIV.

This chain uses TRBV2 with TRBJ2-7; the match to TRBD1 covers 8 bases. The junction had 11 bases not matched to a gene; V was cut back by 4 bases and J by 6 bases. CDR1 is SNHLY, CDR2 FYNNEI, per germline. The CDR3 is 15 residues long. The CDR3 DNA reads TGTGCCAGCAGTGGCCGGGACAGGAGTGCGGGCGAGCAGTACTTC. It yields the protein CASSGRDRSAGEQYF.

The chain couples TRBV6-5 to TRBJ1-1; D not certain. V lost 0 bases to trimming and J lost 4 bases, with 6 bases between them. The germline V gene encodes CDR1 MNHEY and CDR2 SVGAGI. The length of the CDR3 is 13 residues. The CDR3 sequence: CASSYSGSTEAFF. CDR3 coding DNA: TGTGCCAGCAGTTACTCGGGGTCCACTGAAGCTTTCTTT.

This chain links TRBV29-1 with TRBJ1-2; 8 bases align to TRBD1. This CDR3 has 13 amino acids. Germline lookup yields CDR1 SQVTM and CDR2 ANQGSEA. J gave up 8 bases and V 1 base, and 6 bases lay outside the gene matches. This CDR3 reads CSVEAQGAQGYTF. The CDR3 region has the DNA TGCAGCGTTGAAGCCCAGGGGGCGCAGGGCTACACCTTC.

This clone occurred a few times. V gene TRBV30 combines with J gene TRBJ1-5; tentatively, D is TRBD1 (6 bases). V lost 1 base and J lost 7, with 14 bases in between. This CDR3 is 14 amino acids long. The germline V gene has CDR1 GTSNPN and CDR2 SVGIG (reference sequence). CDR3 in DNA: TGTGCCTGGAGTGCGGACAGTGGCTGGCAGCCCCAGCATTTT. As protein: CAWSADSGWQPQHF.

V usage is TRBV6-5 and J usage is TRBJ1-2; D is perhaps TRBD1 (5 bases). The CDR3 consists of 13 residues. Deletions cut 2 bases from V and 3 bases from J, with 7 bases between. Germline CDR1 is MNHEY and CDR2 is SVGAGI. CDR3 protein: CASSYVRDYGYTF. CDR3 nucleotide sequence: TGTGCCAGCAGTTACGTCAGGGACTATGGCTACACCTTC.

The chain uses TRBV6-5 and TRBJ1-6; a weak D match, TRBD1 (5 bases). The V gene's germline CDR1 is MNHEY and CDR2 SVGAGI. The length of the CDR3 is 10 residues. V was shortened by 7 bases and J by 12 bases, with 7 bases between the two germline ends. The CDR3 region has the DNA TGTGCCAGCACCGGGGGACCCCTCCACTTT. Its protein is CASTGGPLHF.

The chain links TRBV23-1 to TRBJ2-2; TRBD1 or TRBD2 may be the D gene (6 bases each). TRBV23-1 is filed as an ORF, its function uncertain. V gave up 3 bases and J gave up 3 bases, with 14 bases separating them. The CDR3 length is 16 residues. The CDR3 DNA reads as TGCGCCAGCAGTCAGGAGGGGGAATCGGACACCGGGGAGCTGTTTTTT. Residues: CASSQEGESDTGELFF.

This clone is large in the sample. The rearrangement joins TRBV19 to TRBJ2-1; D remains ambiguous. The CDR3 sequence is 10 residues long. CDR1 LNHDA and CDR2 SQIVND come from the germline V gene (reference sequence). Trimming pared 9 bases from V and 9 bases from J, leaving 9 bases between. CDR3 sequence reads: CASLGSEQFF. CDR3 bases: TGTGCCAGCCTCGGAAGTGAGCAGTTCTTC.

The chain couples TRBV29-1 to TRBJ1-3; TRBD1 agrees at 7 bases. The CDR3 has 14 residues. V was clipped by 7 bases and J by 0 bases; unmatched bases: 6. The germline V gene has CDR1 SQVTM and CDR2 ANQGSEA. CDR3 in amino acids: CSARGQASGNTIYF. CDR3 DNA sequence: TGCAGCGCCAGAGGACAGGCCTCTGGAAACACCATATATTTT. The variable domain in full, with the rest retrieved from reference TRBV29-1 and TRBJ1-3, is SAVISQKPSRDICQRGTSLTIQCQVDSQVTMMFWYRQQPGQSLTLIATANQGSEATYESGFVIDKFPISRPNLTFSTLTVSNMSPEDSSIYLCSARGQASGNTIYFGEGSWLTVV.

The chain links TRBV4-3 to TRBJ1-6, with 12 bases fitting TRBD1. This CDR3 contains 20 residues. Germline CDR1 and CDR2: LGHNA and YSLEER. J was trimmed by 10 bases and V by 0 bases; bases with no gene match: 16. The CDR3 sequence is CASSQDWWGQGAFRLSPLHF. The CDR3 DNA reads TGCGCCAGCAGCCAAGACTGGTGGGGACAGGGGGCTTTTAGGTTATCACCCCTCCACTTT.

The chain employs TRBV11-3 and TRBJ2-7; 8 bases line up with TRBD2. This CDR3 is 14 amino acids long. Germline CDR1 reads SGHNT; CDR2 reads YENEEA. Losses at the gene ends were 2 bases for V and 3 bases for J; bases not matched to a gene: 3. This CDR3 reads CASSLTSGGYEQYF. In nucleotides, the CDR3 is TGTGCCAGCAGCTTAACCAGCGGGGGCTACGAGCAGTACTTC.

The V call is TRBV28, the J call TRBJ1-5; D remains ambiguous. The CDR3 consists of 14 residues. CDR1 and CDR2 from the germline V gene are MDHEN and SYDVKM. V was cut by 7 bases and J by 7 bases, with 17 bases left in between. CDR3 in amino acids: CASNSMGISQPQHF. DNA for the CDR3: TGTGCCAGCAATTCCATGGGTATTTCCCAGCCCCAGCATTTT.

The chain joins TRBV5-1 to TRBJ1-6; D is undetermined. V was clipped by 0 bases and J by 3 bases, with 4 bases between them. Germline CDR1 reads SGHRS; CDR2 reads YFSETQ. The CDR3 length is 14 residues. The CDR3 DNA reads TGCGCCAGCAGCTTGGTAGTCTATAATTCACCCCTCCACTTT. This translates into CASSLVVYNSPLHF.

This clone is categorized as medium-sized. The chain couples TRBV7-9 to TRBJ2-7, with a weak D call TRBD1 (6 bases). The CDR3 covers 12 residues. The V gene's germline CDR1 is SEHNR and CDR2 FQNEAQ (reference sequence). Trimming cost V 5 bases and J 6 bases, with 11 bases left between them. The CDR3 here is CASSITGSEQYF. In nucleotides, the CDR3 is TGTGCCAGCAGCATCACAGGGTCCGAGCAGTACTTC.

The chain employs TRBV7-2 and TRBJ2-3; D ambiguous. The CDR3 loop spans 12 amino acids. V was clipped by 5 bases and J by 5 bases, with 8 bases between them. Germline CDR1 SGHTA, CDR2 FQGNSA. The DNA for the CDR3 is TGTGCCAGCAGCCCAACCCGAGATACGCAGTATTTT. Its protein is CASSPTRDTQYF.

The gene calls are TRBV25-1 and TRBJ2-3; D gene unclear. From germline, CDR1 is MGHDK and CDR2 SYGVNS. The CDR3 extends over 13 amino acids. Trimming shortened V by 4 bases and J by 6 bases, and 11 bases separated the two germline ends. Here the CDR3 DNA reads TGTGCCAGCAGTGCCGCCCCGGACGATACGCAGTATTTT. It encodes CASSAAPDDTQYF.

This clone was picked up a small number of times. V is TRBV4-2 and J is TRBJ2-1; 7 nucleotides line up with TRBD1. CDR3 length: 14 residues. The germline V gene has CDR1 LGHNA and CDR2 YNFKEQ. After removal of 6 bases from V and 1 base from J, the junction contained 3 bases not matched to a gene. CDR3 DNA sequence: TGTGCCAGCAGGACAGGGAAGTCCTACAATGAGCAGTTCTTC. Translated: CASRTGKSYNEQFF.

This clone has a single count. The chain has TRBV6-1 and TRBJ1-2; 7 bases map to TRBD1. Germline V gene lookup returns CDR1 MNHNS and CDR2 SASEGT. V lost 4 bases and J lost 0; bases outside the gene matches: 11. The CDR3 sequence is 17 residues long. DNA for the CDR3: TGTGCCAGCAGTGGATTAACAACAGGGGTAGCTAACTATGGCTACACCTTC. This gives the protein CASSGLTTGVANYGYTF.

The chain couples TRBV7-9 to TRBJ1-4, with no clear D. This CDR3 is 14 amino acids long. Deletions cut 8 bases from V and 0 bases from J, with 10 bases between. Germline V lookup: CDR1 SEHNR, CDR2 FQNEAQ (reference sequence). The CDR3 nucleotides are TGTGCCAGCGAGCCGGTCACAACTAATGAAAAACTGTTTTTT. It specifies CASEPVTTNEKLFF.

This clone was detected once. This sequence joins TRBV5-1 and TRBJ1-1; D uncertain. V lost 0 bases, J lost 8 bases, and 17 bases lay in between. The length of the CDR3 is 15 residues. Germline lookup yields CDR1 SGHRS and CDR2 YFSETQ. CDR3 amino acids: CASSLGTAHDQEAFF. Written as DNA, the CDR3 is TGCGCCAGCAGCTTGGGAACAGCCCACGATCAGGAAGCTTTCTTT.